This T cell receptor (beta chain) was sequenced for a study of blood T cell repertoires in COVID-19. Whole-study context: The United States, Italy and Spain supplied acute and convalescent COVID-19 samples.

The sample holds one count of this clone. Sequenced by immunoSEQ multiplex PCR; TCRdb stores in-frame clones only, minus some. The sample has roughly 3,500 clones, under 80% seen once. The TCR was taken from a man aged 65 to 79 with active COVID-19. What was sequenced was peripheral blood.

The CDR3 is CASSFQGGASEAFF. As DNA, the CDR3 is TGTGCCAGCAGCTTCCAGGGGGGCGCTTCTGAAGCTTTCTTT. The chain has TRBV11-2 and TRBJ1-1, with 7 bases lining up with TRBD1. The germline CDR1 and CDR2 sequences are SGHAT and FQNNGV. The CDR3 has 14 residues. After removal of 3 bases from V and 6 bases from J, the junction contained 7 bases not matched to a gene.